The sequence of this TCR beta chain was determined in a study of PD-L1 blockade in urothelial cancer. On the study more broadly: Prior chemotherapy in patients spanned 0 to 3 regimens. A median approximately 150,000 T cells were found in blood samples.

This clone was picked up a small number of times. With 2 bases clipped from V and 0 bases from J, the junction kept 7 bases outside the gene matches. This CDR3 spans 17 amino acids. Per germline, CDR1 SGHTA and CDR2 FQGTGA. In each PCR, synthetic TCR analog templates were spiked in. Only in-frame clones appear in the TCRdb table, and some are missing; sequencing was by immunoSEQ multiplex PCR. Here the sample spans 60,000 to 80,000 clones, about 90% being singletons. Described time point: peripheral blood 6 weeks after treatment start. Patients were diagnosed with urothelial carcinoma, either locally advanced or metastatic.

This TCR was sampled from a man in his sixties with urothelial cancer. The V and J genes are TRBV7-3 and TRBJ2-1; 7 bases map to TRBD2. Sequencing used PBMCs, obtained around atezolizumab (anti-PD-L1) treatment. This CDR3 is CASSLESGAGSYNEQFF. The CDR3 DNA reads as TGTGCCAGCAGCTTAGAAAGCGGGGCGGGCTCCTACAATGAGCAGTTCTTC.